The 31 T cell receptor beta chains presented below share a single source sample, sequenced in a study of blood T cell repertoires in COVID-19. The repertoire was sequenced with immunoSEQ multiplex PCR; TCRdb's copy has only in-frame clones and lacks some. The repertoire holds 130,000 to 150,000 clones, 70% to 80% seen once, with approximately 3.6% in the top ten. Sequencing was carried out using peripheral blood. The source is a man between 60 and 75 years old with acute or convalescent COVID-19.

The chain links TRBV6-5 to TRBJ1-1; TRBD1 matches 8 bases. Germline CDR1 is MNHEY and CDR2 is SVGAGI. V was pared by 6 bases and J by 2 bases, with 5 bases of the junction left unmatched. The CDR3 runs 14 residues. The CDR3 loop is CASRQGQANTEAFF. DNA for the CDR3: TGTGCCAGCAGACAGGGACAGGCAAACACTGAAGCTTTCTTT.

This chain links TRBV29-1 with TRBJ2-7, with a possible D match to TRBD1 (6 bases). The CDR3 has 13 amino acids. V lost 4 bases to trimming and J lost 4 bases, with 14 bases between them. CDR1 and CDR2 (germline): SQVTM, ANQGSEA. This CDR3 reads CSVGSGRGYEQYF. The DNA of the CDR3 is TGCAGCGTTGGGTCCGGCAGGGGTTACGAGCAGTACTTC.

Only a few counts were recorded for this clone. The J gene is TRBJ1-4, the V gene TRBV5-6; D might be TRBD1 (6 bases). V lost 5 bases, J lost 9 bases, and 17 bases lay in between. The germline gives CDR1 SGHDT, CDR2 YYEEEE. There are 14 residues in the CDR3. The CDR3 DNA sequence: TGTGCCAGCAGACTCCAGGGGACCGACAAAAAACTGTTTTTT. The encoded protein is CASRLQGTDKKLFF.

This clone was seen ten or more times. This chain links TRBV28 with TRBJ2-7; D perhaps matches TRBD1 (5 bases). Per germline, CDR1 MDHEN and CDR2 SYDVKM. The CDR3 has 14 amino acids. With 5 bases removed from V and 4 bases from J, the gap between germline ends came to 15 bases. CDR3 sequence (DNA): TGTGCCAGCAGTCGCACGGACAATAGGTACGAGCAGTACTTC. Its translation is CASSRTDNRYEQYF. The whole variable domain, remainder taken from reference TRBV28 and TRBJ2-7, is DVKVTQSSRYLVKRTGEKVFLECVQDMDHENMFWYRQDPGLGLRLIYFSYDVKMKEKGDIPEGYSVSREKKERFSLILESASTNQTSMYLCASSRTDNRYEQYFGPGTRLTVT.

The chain carries TRBV4-1 and TRBJ1-2, with D unclear. This CDR3 has 12 residues. V dropped 6 bases and J dropped 2 bases, with 7 bases sitting between them. The germline CDR1 and CDR2 sequences are MGHRA and YSYEKL. The CDR3 DNA is TGCGCCAGCAGTTCGGGGAACTATGGCTACACCTTC. This codes for CASSSGNYGYTF.

The rearrangement links TRBV28 to TRBJ1-3, with D possibly matching TRBD1 (5 bases). V dropped 9 bases and J dropped 0 bases, with 12 bases sitting between them. The CDR3 covers 14 residues. Germline CDR1 and CDR2: MDHEN and SYDVKM. CDR3 amino acids: CASAGPPSGNTIYF. The CDR3 DNA reads TGTGCCAGTGCGGGACCGCCCTCTGGAAACACCATATATTTT.

This clone has only a few counts. The chain combines TRBV3-1 (or the pseudogene TRBV3-2) with TRBJ2-7; D might be TRBD2 (8 bases). V was pared by 5 bases and J by 3 bases, with 17 bases between. The CDR3 has 15 amino acids. The germline gives CDR1 LGHDT, CDR2 YNNKEL (reference sequence). The CDR3 DNA sequence: TGTGCCAGCAGCAGACAGGGTAGCGGGATCTACGAGCAGTACTTC. Translation gives CASSRQGSGIYEQYF.

This sequence joins TRBV2 and TRBJ1-1; D may be TRBD1 (5 bases). Germline V lookup: CDR1 SNHLY, CDR2 FYNNEI. The CDR3 sequence is 12 residues long. Trimming removed 6 bases from V and 8 bases from J, with 13 bases in between. CDR3 coding DNA: TGTGCCAGCAGCATCACAGGACCCGAAGCTTTCTTT. It yields the protein CASSITGPEAFF.

In DNA, the CDR3 is TGTGCCAGCAGTCCAGACAGGGGCAATTCACCCCTCCACTTT. Protein sequence: CASSPDRGNSPLHF. The rearrangement uses TRBV28 and TRBJ1-6; 8 bases line up with TRBD1. This CDR3 region has 14 residues. J was trimmed by 7 bases and V by 5 bases; bases with no gene match: 4. In germline, CDR1 is MDHEN, CDR2 SYDVKM.

The chain employs TRBV6-5 and TRBJ1-1; D might be TRBD1 (6 bases). V was cut by 7 bases and J by 1 base, with 16 bases left in between. The CDR3 length is 15 residues. Germline V gene data show CDR1 as MNHEY and CDR2 as SVGAGI. The DNA of the CDR3 is TGTGCCAGCACTTGGGAGGGGGGCACGAACACTGAAGCTTTCTTT. Encoded protein: CASTWEGGTNTEAFF.

Comment on this clone: The DNA is omitted, as the CDR3 cannot be located on it reliably, and the CDR3 follows TCRdb's listing. V and J are TRBV21-1 and TRBJ2-2; no check of the table's D call, TRBD1, against the DNA was made. TRBV21-1 is tagged as a pseudogene. Both ends counted, the CDR3 spans 17 residues. The CDR3 loop is CASSKAFGTGATGELFF.

About this clone: This same CDR3 is encoded by further DNA sequences in the sample. The J gene is TRBJ2-7, the V gene TRBV5-1; 8 bases map to TRBD1. The CDR3 contains 15 residues. Germline CDR1 and CDR2: SGHRS and YFSETQ. The trim removed 0 bases at V and 3 bases at J, leaving 5 bases unmatched. The CDR3 is CASSLAGTGRYEQYF. CDR3 bases: TGCGCCAGCAGCTTGGCGGGGACAGGTCGCTACGAGCAGTACTTC.

The chain joins TRBV5-1 to TRBJ2-6; 7 bases map to TRBD1. The CDR3 sequence is 17 residues long. The germline CDR1 and CDR2 sequences are SGHRS and YFSETQ. Trimming cost V 4 bases and J 0 bases; bases outside gene matches: 7. CDR3: CASSRQGLGSGANVLTF. The CDR3 bases are TGCGCCAGCAGCCGACAGGGTTTGGGCTCTGGGGCCAACGTCCTGACTTTC.

The chain combines TRBV30 with TRBJ2-5, with D possibly being TRBD2 (7 bases). V was shortened by 2 bases and J by 2 bases, with 12 bases between the two germline ends. Germline-derived CDR1 and CDR2 are GTSNPN and SVGIG (reference sequence). CDR3 size: 14 residues. This CDR3 is CAWSSGEGQETQYF. The CDR3 region has the DNA TGTGCCTGGAGTTCAGGGGAGGGGCAAGAGACCCAGTACTTC. The full variable domain, in which reference TRBV30 and TRBJ2-5 provide the parts outside the CDR3, is SQTIHQWPATLVQPVGSPLSLECTVEGTSNPNLYWYRQAAGRGLQLLFYSVGIGQISSEVPQNLSASRPQDRQFILSSKKLLLSDSGFYLCAWSSGEGQETQYFGPGTRLLVL.

The V call is TRBV9, the J call TRBJ2-5; unclear D gene. V shed 0 bases and J shed 2 bases, with 11 bases lying between them. Per germline, CDR1 SGDLS and CDR2 YYNGEE. This CDR3 region has 15 residues. CDR3 protein: CASSVEISSQETQYF. CDR3 nucleotide sequence: TGTGCCAGCAGCGTAGAAATATCCAGTCAAGAGACCCAGTACTTC.

The rearrangement joins TRBV18 to TRBJ1-4; D is possibly TRBD1 (6 bases). The germline V and J ends were trimmed by 3 bases and 6 bases, with 11 bases remaining between them. CDR1 and CDR2 (germline): KGHSH, LQKENI. The CDR3 runs to 14 residues. DNA for the CDR3: TGTGCCAGCTCACCTCAGGGGAGTGATGAAAAACTGTTTTTT. This encodes CASSPQGSDEKLFF.

There are a few counts of this clone. This CDR3 is also generated by other DNA sequences in the sample. The chain has TRBV9 and TRBJ1-5; D not certain. Between the trimmed V and J ends, which lost 0 bases and 2 bases, there was a span of 6 bases. This CDR3 has 14 residues. CDR1 and CDR2 from the germline V gene are SGDLS and YYNGEE. This CDR3 is CASSVDGGNQPQHF. The CDR3 DNA is TGTGCCAGCAGCGTAGACGGAGGCAATCAGCCCCAGCATTTT.

This clone has only one observation. The chain recombines TRBV7-6 with TRBJ2-2, with D possibly TRBD2 on 6 matching bases. CDR3 size: 15 residues. The ends were cut back, 3 bases at V and 1 base at J, with 9 bases in the middle. Germline values: CDR1 SGHVS, CDR2 FNYEAQ. CDR3 in amino acids: CASSLGGMNTGELFF. The CDR3 region has the DNA TGTGCCAGCAGCTTGGGCGGGATGAACACCGGGGAGCTGTTTTTT.

For the CDR3, the DNA is TGTGCCAGTAGTATATATGGTAGGGGGGGCCGGACTGAAGCTTTCTTT. Protein sequence: CASSIYGRGGRTEAFF. V and J are TRBV19 and TRBJ1-1; possible D gene TRBD1, 6 bases. Germline assignment: CDR1 LNHDA and CDR2 SQIVND (reference sequence). There are 16 residues in the CDR3. The V end was cut by 2 bases, the J end by 5 bases, with 18 bases between.

The chain joins TRBV29-1 to TRBJ2-5; TRBD2 is a possible D gene (5 bases). The CDR3 runs to 13 residues. V gave up 7 bases and J gave up 5 bases, with 17 bases separating them. Per the germline V gene, CDR1 is SQVTM and CDR2 is ANQGSEA. The CDR3 spells CSAFRTGPETQYF. The CDR3 DNA reads as TGCAGCGCCTTCAGGACTGGTCCGGAGACCCAGTACTTC. Together with reference TRBV29-1 and TRBJ2-5, the CDR3 gives the full variable domain: SAVISQKPSRDICQRGTSLTIQCQVDSQVTMMFWYRQQPGQSLTLIATANQGSEATYESGFVIDKFPISRPNLTFSTLTVSNMSPEDSSIYLCSAFRTGPETQYFGPGTRLLVL.

The V gene is TRBV25-1, the J gene TRBJ1-6, with 7 bases identical to TRBD1. This CDR3 has 14 residues. The germline gives CDR1 MGHDK, CDR2 SYGVNS. Unmatched junction bases numbered 2, after V lost 4 bases and J lost 5 bases. CDR3 sequence reads: CASSVGTDNSPLHF. CDR3 DNA: TGTGCCAGCAGTGTGGGGACAGATAATTCACCCCTCCACTTT.

The chain has TRBV19 and TRBJ1-1; the D gene is possibly TRBD1 (5 bases). Trimming took 6 bases from V and 9 from J, leaving 20 bases between them. The CDR3 has 14 residues. The germline CDR1 and CDR2 sequences are LNHDA and SQIVND (reference sequence). This chain's CDR3 is CASSQPGDSSKAFF. The CDR3 DNA sequence: TGTGCCAGTAGCCAGCCCGGGGACTCTAGTAAAGCTTTCTTT.

The chain combines TRBV5-1 with TRBJ2-7; TRBD2 aligns across 8 bases. Germline trimming cut 4 bases from V and 4 bases from J; bases unmatched to any gene: 13. The CDR3 is 16 amino acids. In germline, CDR1 is SGHRS, CDR2 YFSETQ. The CDR3 region is CASSPVSGAKTYEQYF. The DNA of the CDR3 is TGCGCCAGCAGCCCCGTTAGCGGGGCTAAGACTTACGAGCAGTACTTC.

This clone was recorded only once. The rearrangement links TRBV28 to TRBJ1-1; D not certain. V was clipped by 4 bases and J by 7 bases, with 7 bases between them. CDR3 size: 11 residues. CDR1 is MDHEN and CDR2 is SYDVKM in the germline V gene. The CDR3 spells CASSSGHEAFF. The CDR3 nucleotides are TGTGCCAGCAGTTCCGGTCATGAAGCTTTCTTT.

V is TRBV13 and J is TRBJ2-7; TRBD2 aligns across 12 bases. V shed 6 bases, J shed 4 bases, and the junction held 4 bases outside the gene matches. This CDR3 spans 14 amino acids. Looked up from germline, CDR1 is PRHDT and CDR2 is FYEKMQ (reference sequence). The CDR3 DNA follows: TGTGCCAGCAGTCTCGGACTAGCGGGATACGAGCAGTACTTC. This sequence encodes CASSLGLAGYEQYF.

To note about this clone: This same CDR3 is encoded by further DNA sequences in the sample. The V and J genes are TRBV28 and TRBJ1-1; D not certain. This CDR3 region has 14 residues. The V gene's germline CDR1 is MDHEN and CDR2 SYDVKM. Deletions cut 2 bases from V and 0 bases from J, with 7 bases between. The CDR3 DNA is TGTGCCAGCAGTTTACCAGGCATGAACACTGAAGCTTTCTTT. This gives the protein CASSLPGMNTEAFF.

This chain links TRBV28 with TRBJ2-2; tentative D call: TRBD1 (6 bases). Germline CDR1 is MDHEN and CDR2 is SYDVKM. This CDR3 is built from 13 residues. V was pared by 10 bases and J by 3 bases, with 12 bases between. CDR3: CATRTEYTGELFF. DNA of the CDR3: TGTGCCACACGGACAGAGTACACCGGGGAGCTGTTTTTT.

Remarks on this clone: At one boundary the junction diverges from the germline segment, which might be a read error. The V gene is TRBV4-1, the J gene TRBJ1-6; D is undetermined. Germline loops: CDR1 MGHRA, CDR2 YSYEKL. CDR3 length: 12 amino acids. The CDR3 loop reads CASSHQASTLHF. CDR3 nucleotide sequence: TGCGCCAGCAGCCACCAGGCGTCGACCCTGCACTTT.

The rearrangement links TRBV24-1 to TRBJ2-3; a possible D gene is TRBD2 (6 bases). Trimming shortened V by 4 bases and J by 0 bases, and 13 bases separated the two germline ends. The CDR3 extends over 16 amino acids. CDR1 and CDR2 from the germline V gene are KGHDR and SFDVKD. In nucleotides, the CDR3 is TGTGCCACCAGTGACCCGGGGGACCAAAGCACAGATACGCAGTATTTT. It yields the protein CATSDPGDQSTDTQYF.

The chain carries TRBV24-1 and TRBJ1-5; TRBD1 is a possible D gene (6 bases). V was shortened by 5 bases and J by 6 bases, with 13 bases between the two germline ends. Germline assignment: CDR1 KGHDR and CDR2 SFDVKD. This CDR3 is built from 14 residues. The CDR3 DNA is TGTGCCACCAGTGCACAGGGAGGGGGTCAGCCCCAGCATTTT. Amino acid sequence: CATSAQGGGQPQHF.

As to this clone: Sequence at one end of the junction differs from germline and may be a read error. For the CDR3, the DNA is TGTGCTAGCAGCTTAGTATACCAAGAGACCCAGTACTTC. Translating gives CASSLVYQETQYF. The chain employs TRBV7-7 and TRBJ2-5, with D uncertain. CDR3 length: 13 amino acids. Germline CDR1 SSHAT, CDR2 FNYEAQ (reference sequence). Full variable domain (outside the CDR3, taken from reference TRBV7-7 and TRBJ2-5): GAGVSQSPRYKVTKRGQDVTLRCDPISSHATLYWYQQALGQGPEFLTYFNYEAQPDKSGLPSDRFSAERPEGSISTLTIQRTEQRDSAMYRCASSLVYQETQYFGPGTRLLVL.